The rows below give T cell receptor beta chains drawn from one sample of a study of immune characterization of retroperitoneal liposarcoma. Via MiXCR, TCRdb re-called the PCR reads, giving one row per CDR3 protein. The top ten clones hold roughly 25% of a sample with approximately 9,300 distinct CDR3 sequences, about 39% of them seen once. Specimen: tumor tissue. These receptors were collected from a male donor with retroperitoneal liposarcoma. CDR3s include the opening cysteine and the closing phenylalanine or tryptophan. A D gene is named only where the DNA matches it firmly. Clone size is shown for a subset of rows, as once, few, many or a class of expanded clone.

CDR3 protein	CDR3 DNA	clone size	J gene	CDR3 length	V gene	D gene
CAWRRDIPSYEQYF	TGTGCCTGGAGGCGGGACATTCCCTCCTACGAGCAGTACTTC	NA	TRBJ2-7	14	TRBV30	NA
CASSQVAGISYNEQFF	TGCGCCAGCAGCCAAGTAGCGGGGATTTCCTACAATGAGCAGTTCTTC	many	TRBJ2-1	16	TRBV4-3	TRBD2
CASGTAGGSYEQYF	TGTGCCAGCGGGACCGCAGGGGGCTCCTACGAGCAGTACTTC	NA	TRBJ2-7	14	TRBV6-1	TRBD1
CASSLGLAAIEQHF	TGTGCCAGCAGCCTGGGACTAGCGGCGATCGAGCAGCACTTC	NA	TRBJ2-1	14	TRBV7-2	TRBD2
CASSPSSTYNEQFF	TGTGCCAGCAGTCCCTCGTCAACCTACAATGAGCAGTTCTTC	medium-sized	TRBJ2-1	14	TRBV6-1	NA
CASRGGLAASNEQFF	TGTGCCAGCAGGGGGGGACTAGCAGCTTCCAATGAGCAGTTCTTC	few	TRBJ2-1	15	TRBV6-1	TRBD2
CASSLGGPSTEAFF	TGTGCCAGCAGCTTAGGGGGCCCCAGCACTGAAGCTTTCTTT	few	TRBJ1-1	14	TRBV7-2	NA
CASSPTAGVGNEQFF	TGTGCCAGCAGTCCCACAGCGGGAGTGGGAAATGAGCAGTTCTTC	NA	TRBJ2-1	15	TRBV27	TRBD2
CASLLAGENNEQFF	TGTGCCAGCCTGCTAGCGGGGGAAAACAATGAGCAGTTCTTC	NA	TRBJ2-1	14	TRBV6-1	TRBD2
CASSRNYEQFF	TGTGCCAGCAGCCGCAACTACGAGCAGTTCTTC	NA	TRBJ2-1	11	TRBV12-3/TRBV12-4	NA
CASSYSPSGIAYEQYF	TGTGCCAGCAGTTACTCTCCTAGCGGGATTGCTTACGAGCAGTACTTC	once	TRBJ2-7	16	TRBV6-8	TRBD2
CASRQGAGNTEAFF	TGTGCCAGCAGACAAGGGGCAGGAAACACTGAAGCTTTCTTT	many	TRBJ1-1	14	TRBV6-1	NA
CASSFWGASTDTQYF	TGTGCCAGCAGTTTTTGGGGGGCTAGCACAGATACGCAGTATTTT	NA	TRBJ2-3	15	TRBV27	NA
CASSDGQVYGYTF	TGCGCCAGCAGTGATGGGCAGGTCTATGGCTACACCTTC	NA	TRBJ1-2	13	TRBV10-2	NA
CASTLRAYRGLSYNEQYF	TGTGCCAGCACCCTTAGGGCCTACAGGGGCTTGTCCTACAATGAGCAGTACTTC	few	TRBJ2-5	18	TRBV7-2	TRBD1
CASSETGLSYNEQFF	TGTGCCAGCAGTGAGACGGGACTCTCCTACAATGAGCAGTTCTTC	once	TRBJ2-1	15	TRBV6-5	NA
CASSRRLEMGETQYF	TGTGCCAGCAGTCGGCGCTTGGAGATGGGAGAGACCCAGTACTTC	many	TRBJ2-5	15	TRBV27	NA
CASSHRDGDYEQFF	TGTGCCAGCAGTCACCGGGACGGGGACTACGAGCAGTTCTTC	NA	TRBJ2-1	14	TRBV6-1	TRBD2
CASSLTTKETQFF	TGTGCCAGCAGCCTAACGACCAAGGAGACCCAGTTCTTC	few	TRBJ2-1	13	TRBV12-3/TRBV12-4	NA
CASSLTLDTGELFF	TGTGCCAGCAGCTTAACTTTGGACACCGGGGAGCTGTTTTTT	few	TRBJ2-2	14	TRBV7-6	NA
CASSEEGGPYEQYF	TGTGCCAGCAGTGAAGAAGGGGGACCCTACGAGCAGTACTTC	NA	TRBJ2-7	14	TRBV6-1	NA
CASRLAGGPQETQYF	TGTGCCAGCAGGCTAGCGGGCGGCCCCCAAGAGACCCAGTACTTC	NA	TRBJ2-5	15	TRBV27	TRBD2
CASSQEASLPNTEAFF	TGCGCCAGCAGCCAAGAGGCGTCACTACCGAACACTGAAGCTTTCTTT	many	TRBJ1-1	16	TRBV4-3	NA
CASSTISSGANVLTF	TGTGCCAGCAGTACCATATCCTCTGGGGCCAACGTCCTGACTTTC	NA	TRBJ2-6	15	TRBV12-3/TRBV12-4	NA
CASSEALLGQSEYF	TGTGCCAGCAGTGAAGCGCTTCTAGGACAGTCGGAGTATTTT	NA	TRBJ2-3	14	TRBV6-1	NA
CASSRLYTEAFF	TGTGCCAGCAGCAGGTTGTACACTGAAGCTTTCTTT	few	TRBJ1-1	12	TRBV6-1	NA
CASRTSGSLEAKNIQYF	TGTGCCAGCAGGACTAGCGGGAGTTTGGAGGCCAAAAACATTCAGTACTTC	many	TRBJ2-4	17	TRBV6-1	TRBD2
CASSEAWRSGELFF	TGTGCCAGCAGTGAAGCGTGGAGGTCCGGGGAGCTGTTTTTT	NA	TRBJ2-2	14	TRBV6-1	NA
CASSRGSGSYEQYF	TGTGCCAGCAGCCGCGGTAGCGGTTCCTACGAGCAGTACTTC	NA	TRBJ2-7	14	TRBV6-1	NA
CASTNREYSPLHF	TGTGCCAGCACAAACAGGGAATACTCACCCCTCCACTTT	many	TRBJ1-6	13	TRBV6-1	NA
CASSWSIYEQYF	TGTGCCAGCAGCTGGTCCATCTACGAGCAGTACTTC	NA	TRBJ2-7	12	TRBV7-2	NA
CASSGQGGRGDEQYF	TGTGCCAGCAGTGGTCAGGGCGGGAGGGGCGACGAGCAGTACTTC	NA	TRBJ2-7	15	TRBV6-1	TRBD2
CASSPRDRGFLFGELFF	TGTGCCAGCAGCCCCCGGGACAGGGGGTTTTTATTCGGGGAGCTGTTTTTT	once	TRBJ2-2	17	TRBV11-1	TRBD1
CASSPRATGVLTDTQYF	TGTGCCAGCTCACCCCGGGCGACAGGGGTGCTCACAGATACGCAGTATTTT	NA	TRBJ2-3	17	TRBV18	TRBD1
CASSLGSSYNEQYF	TGTGCCAGCAGTCTAGGCAGCTCCTACAATGAGCAGTACTTC	NA	TRBJ2-5	14	TRBV12-3/TRBV12-4	NA
CASSLAGQRGREQFF	TGTGCCAGCAGCTTAGCCGGCCAAAGGGGTCGGGAGCAGTTCTTC	NA	TRBJ2-1	15	TRBV11-2	NA
CASSWQGQETQFF	TGTGCCAGCAGTTGGCAGGGCCAAGAGACCCAGTTCTTC	NA	TRBJ2-1	13	TRBV6-1	NA
CASSLAGGPYEQYF	TGTGCCAGCAGTTTAGCGGGTGGCCCCTACGAGCAGTACTTC	few	TRBJ2-7	14	TRBV12-3/TRBV12-4	NA
CASGLALEQYF	TGTGCCAGCGGACTAGCCCTCGAGCAGTACTTC	medium-sized	TRBJ2-7	11	TRBV6-1	TRBD2
CASSSPGTSSYNEQFF	TGTGCCAGCAGTTCTCCCGGGACTAGCTCCTACAATGAGCAGTTCTTC	medium-sized	TRBJ2-1	16	TRBV6-1	TRBD2
CASSETQGHYNEQYF	TGTGCCAGCAGTGAAACGCAGGGACACTACAATGAGCAGTACTTC	few	TRBJ2-7	15	TRBV6-1	NA